The sequence of this T cell receptor beta chain was determined in a study of blood T cell repertoires in COVID-19. This CDR3 is 16 amino acids long. Germline V gene data show CDR1 as LGHNA and CDR2 as YSLEER. The V and J ends lost 0 bases and 5 bases respectively, with 13 bases between them. Individuals aged about 18 to 89 years were recruited from roughly 22 US areas. Clones were read by immunoSEQ multiplex PCR, and TCRdb kept only the in-frame ones, dropping some. Here the sample spans approximately 300,000 clones, 90% to 95% being singletons. The receptor was derived from a woman between 25 and 40 years old who had been exposed to COVID-19. This rearrangement joins TRBV4-3 to TRBJ1-4; unclear D gene. Sequencing input: PBMCs or T cells enriched from blood (not recorded which). The CDR3 loop reads CASSQDWRYINEKLFF. Written as DNA, the CDR3 is TGCGCCAGCAGCCAAGATTGGAGATATATCAATGAAAAACTGTTTTTT.